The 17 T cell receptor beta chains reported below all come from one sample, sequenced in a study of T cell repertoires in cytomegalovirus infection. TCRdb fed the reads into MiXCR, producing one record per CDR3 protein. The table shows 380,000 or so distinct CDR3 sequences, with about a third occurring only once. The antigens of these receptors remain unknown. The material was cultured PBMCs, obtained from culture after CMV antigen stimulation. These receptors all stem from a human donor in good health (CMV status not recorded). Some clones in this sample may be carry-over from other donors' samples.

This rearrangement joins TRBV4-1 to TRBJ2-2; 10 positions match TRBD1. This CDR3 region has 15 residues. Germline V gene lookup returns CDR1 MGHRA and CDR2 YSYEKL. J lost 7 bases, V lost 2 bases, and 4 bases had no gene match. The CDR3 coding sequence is TGCGCCAGCAGCCAATATGGGACAGGGGTCGGGGAGCTGTTTTTT. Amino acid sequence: CASSQYGTGVGELFF.

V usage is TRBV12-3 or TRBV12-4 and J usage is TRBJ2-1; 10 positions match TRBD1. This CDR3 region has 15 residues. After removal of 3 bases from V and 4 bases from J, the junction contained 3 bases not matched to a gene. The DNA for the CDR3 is TGTGCCAGCAGTTTCCCGGGACAGGGGTACAATGAGCAGTTCTTC. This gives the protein CASSFPGQGYNEQFF.

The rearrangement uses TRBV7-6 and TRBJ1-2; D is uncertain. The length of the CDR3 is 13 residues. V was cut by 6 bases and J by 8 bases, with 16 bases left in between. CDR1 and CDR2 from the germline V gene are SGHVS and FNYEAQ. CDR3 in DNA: TGTGCCAGCAGGGAAGGTGGCACGGGCGGCTACACCTTC. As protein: CASREGGTGGYTF. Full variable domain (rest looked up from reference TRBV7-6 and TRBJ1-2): GAGVSQSPRYKVTKRGQDVALRCDPISGHVSLYWYRQALGQGPEFLTYFNYEAQQDKSGLPNDRFSAERPEGSISTLTIQRTEQRDSAMYRCASREGGTGGYTFGSGTRLTVV.

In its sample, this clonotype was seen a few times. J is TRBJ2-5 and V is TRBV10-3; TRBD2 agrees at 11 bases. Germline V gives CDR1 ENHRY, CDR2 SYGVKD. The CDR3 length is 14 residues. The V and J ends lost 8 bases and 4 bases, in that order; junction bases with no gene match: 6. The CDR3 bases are TGTGCCATCGGGAGACTAGCGGGGATAGAGACCCAGTACTTC. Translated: CAIGRLAGIETQYF.

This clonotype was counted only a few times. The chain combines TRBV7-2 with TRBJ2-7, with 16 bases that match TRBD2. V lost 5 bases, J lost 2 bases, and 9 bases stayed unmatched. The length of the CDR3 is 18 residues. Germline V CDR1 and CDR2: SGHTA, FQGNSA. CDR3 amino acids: CASSPLGGTSGRAYEQYF. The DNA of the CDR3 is TGTGCCAGCAGCCCATTAGGAGGGACTAGCGGGAGGGCCTACGAGCAGTACTTC. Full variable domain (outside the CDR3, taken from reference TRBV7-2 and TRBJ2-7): GAGVSQSPSNKVTEKGKDVELRCDPISGHTALYWYRQSLGQGLEFLIYFQGNSAPDKSGLPSDRFSAERTGGSVSTLTIQRTQQEDSAVYLCASSPLGGTSGRAYEQYFGPGTRLTVT.

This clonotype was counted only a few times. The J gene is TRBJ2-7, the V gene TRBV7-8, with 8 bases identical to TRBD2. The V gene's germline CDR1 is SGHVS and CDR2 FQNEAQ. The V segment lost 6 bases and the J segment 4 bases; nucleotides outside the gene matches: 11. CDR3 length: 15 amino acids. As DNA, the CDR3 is TGTGCCAGCAGTCCCACCGGGACTAGTGGATACGAGCAGTACTTC. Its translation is CASSPTGTSGYEQYF.

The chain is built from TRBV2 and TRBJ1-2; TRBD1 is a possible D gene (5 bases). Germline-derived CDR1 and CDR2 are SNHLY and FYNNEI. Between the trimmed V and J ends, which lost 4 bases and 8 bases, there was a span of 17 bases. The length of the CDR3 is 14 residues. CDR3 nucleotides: TGTGCCAGCAGTGGGGGCGGCGGGCTTGAAGGCTACACCTTC. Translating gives CASSGGGGLEGYTF.

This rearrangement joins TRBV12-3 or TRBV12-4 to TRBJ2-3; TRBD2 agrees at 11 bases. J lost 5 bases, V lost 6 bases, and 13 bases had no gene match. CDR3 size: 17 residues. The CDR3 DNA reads TGTGCCAGCAGCACGCCGACTAGCGGGATAGGGGGAGATACGCAGTATTTT. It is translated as CASSTPTSGIGGDTQYF.

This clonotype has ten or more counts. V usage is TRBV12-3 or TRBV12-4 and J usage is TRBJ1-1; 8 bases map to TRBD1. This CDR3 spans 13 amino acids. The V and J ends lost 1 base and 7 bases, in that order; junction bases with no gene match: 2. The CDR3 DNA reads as TGTGCCAGCAGTTTAGGGACAGGGATTGAAGCTTTCTTT. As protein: CASSLGTGIEAFF.

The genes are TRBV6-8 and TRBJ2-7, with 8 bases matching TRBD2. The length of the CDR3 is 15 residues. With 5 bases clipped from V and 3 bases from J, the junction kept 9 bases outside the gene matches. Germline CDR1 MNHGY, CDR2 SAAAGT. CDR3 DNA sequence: TGTGCCAGCAGTGGTGGAACTAGCGGACACTACGAGCAGTACTTC. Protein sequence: CASSGGTSGHYEQYF.

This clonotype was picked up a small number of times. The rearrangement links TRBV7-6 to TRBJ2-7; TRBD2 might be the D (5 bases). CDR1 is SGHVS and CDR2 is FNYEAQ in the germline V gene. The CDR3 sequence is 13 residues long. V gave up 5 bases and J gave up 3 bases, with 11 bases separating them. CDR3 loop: CASSVGRGYEQYV. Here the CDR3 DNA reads TGTGCCAGCAGCGTAGGACGGGGCTACGAGCAGTACGTC.

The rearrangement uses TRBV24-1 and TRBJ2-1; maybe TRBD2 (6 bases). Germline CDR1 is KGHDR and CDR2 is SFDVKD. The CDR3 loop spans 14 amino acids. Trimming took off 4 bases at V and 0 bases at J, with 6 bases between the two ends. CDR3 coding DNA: TGTGCCACCAGTGACGGGAGCTCCTACAATGAGCAGTTCTTC. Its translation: CATSDGSSYNEQFF.

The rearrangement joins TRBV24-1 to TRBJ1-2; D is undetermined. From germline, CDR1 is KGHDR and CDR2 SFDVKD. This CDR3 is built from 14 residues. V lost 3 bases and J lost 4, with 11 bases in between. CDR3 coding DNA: TGTGCCACCAGTGATACCGATATACGCTATGGCTACACCTTC. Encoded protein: CATSDTDIRYGYTF.

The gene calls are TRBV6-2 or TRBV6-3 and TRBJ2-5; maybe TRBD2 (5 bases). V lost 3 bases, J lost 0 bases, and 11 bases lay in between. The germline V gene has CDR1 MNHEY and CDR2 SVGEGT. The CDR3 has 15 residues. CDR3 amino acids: CASSYARGNQETQYF. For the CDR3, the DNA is TGTGCCAGCAGTTATGCAAGAGGGAACCAAGAGACCCAGTACTTC.

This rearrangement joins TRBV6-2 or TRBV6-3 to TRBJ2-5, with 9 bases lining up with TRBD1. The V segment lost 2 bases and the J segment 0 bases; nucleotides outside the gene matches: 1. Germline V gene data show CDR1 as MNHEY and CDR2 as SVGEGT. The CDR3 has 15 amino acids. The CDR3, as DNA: TGTGCCAGCAGTTACGGGGACAGGGACCAAGAGACCCAGTACTTC. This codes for CASSYGDRDQETQYF.

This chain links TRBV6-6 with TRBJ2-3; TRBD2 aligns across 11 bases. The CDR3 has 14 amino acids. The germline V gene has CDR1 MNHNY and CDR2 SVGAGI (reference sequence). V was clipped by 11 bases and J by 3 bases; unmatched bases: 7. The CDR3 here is CAGTSGGGTDTQYF. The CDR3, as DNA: TGTGCCGGTACTAGCGGGGGAGGTACAGATACGCAGTATTTT.

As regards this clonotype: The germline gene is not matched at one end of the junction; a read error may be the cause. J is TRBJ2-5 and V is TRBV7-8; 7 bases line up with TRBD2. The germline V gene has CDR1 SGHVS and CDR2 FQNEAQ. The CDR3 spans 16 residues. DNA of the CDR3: TGTGACAGCAGCCCCGCTGAAGGACTAGTGGGTGAGACCCAGTACTTC. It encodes CDSSPAEGLVGETQYF.